These 10 T cell receptor beta chains came from one sample sequenced in a study of prognosis after radiotherapy for stage I lung cancer. Researchers used two-round multiplex PCR to amplify TCR beta CDR3 starting from genomic DNA. Amplification during the initial PCR round employed primers specific to each TRBV and TRBJ gene. TCRdb processed the multiplex PCR reads anew with MiXCR; each CDR3 protein has one entry. The table records 13,000 to 15,000 distinct CDR3 sequences, 30% to 40% of them present only once. The sample consisted of PBMCs, taken before or after stereotactic body radiation therapy (not recorded which). These receptor sequences come from a donor over 45 with non-small cell lung cancer.

As to this clonotype: Its ends do not fully match the called genes, so a read error is possible. The gene calls are TRBV11-2 and TRBJ1-1; D remains unclear. The CDR3 runs to 16 residues. Looked up from germline, CDR1 is SGHAT and CDR2 is FQNNGV. The CDR3 is CASSPTWGLLGAEAFF. In nucleotides, the CDR3 is TGTGCCAGCAGCCCCACTTGGGGTCTCCTGGGCGCTGAAGCTTTTTTT.

This clonotype was seen at least ten times. This chain uses TRBV2 with TRBJ1-2, with 7 bases fitting TRBD1. The CDR3 loop spans 13 amino acids. Per germline, CDR1 SNHLY and CDR2 FYNNEI. The trim removed 5 bases at V and 2 bases at J, leaving 2 bases unmatched. The CDR3 region has the DNA TGTGCCAGCAGTCAGGGGGAAAACTATGGCTACACCTTC. It specifies CASSQGENYGYTF.

The chain recombines TRBV7-9 with TRBJ2-6, with D tentatively TRBD1 or TRBD2 (6 bases each). The CDR3 is made up of 16 amino acids. The ends were cut back, 5 bases at V and 5 bases at J, with 16 bases in the middle. Germline CDR1 reads SEHNR; CDR2 reads FQNEAQ (reference sequence). The DNA of the CDR3 is TGTGCCAGCAGCGGGATGGAGGGGGTATGGGCCAACGTCCTGACTTTC. Protein: CASSGMEGVWANVLTF.

This clonotype ranks as medium-sized. The V call is TRBV2, the J call TRBJ2-1, with 16 positions matching TRBD2. Germline CDR1 and CDR2: SNHLY and FYNNEI. J was trimmed by 14 bases and V by 6 bases; bases with no gene match: 7. The CDR3 is 14 residues long. This chain's CDR3 is CASRGEGTSGREFF. The CDR3 DNA reads as TGTGCCAGCAGGGGGGAGGGGACTAGCGGGAGGGAGTTCTTC.

This clonotype was seen just once. A far more abundant clone sits one base away, making this likely a read error. The genes are TRBV6-8 and TRBJ2-7; TRBD2 agrees at 12 bases. From germline, CDR1 is MNHGY and CDR2 SAAAGT. The CDR3 loop spans 15 amino acids. J gave up 1 base and V 7 bases, and 5 bases lay outside the gene matches. The CDR3 region is CASIRGLAGSYEQYF. Written as DNA, the CDR3 is TGTGCCAGCATCCGTGGACTAGCGGGGTCCTACGAGCAGTACTTC.

The sample holds many counts of this clonotype. J is TRBJ1-1 and V is TRBV10-3, with no clear D. In germline, CDR1 is ENHRY, CDR2 SYGVKD. Trimming took off 3 bases at V and 1 base at J, with 3 bases between the two ends. The CDR3 contains 12 residues. The CDR3 coding sequence is TGTGCCATCAGTGATCGGAACACTGAAGCTTTCTTT. It specifies CAISDRNTEAFF.

This chain joins TRBV19 and TRBJ1-6, with D possibly matching TRBD1 (5 bases). Germline CDR1 reads LNHDA; CDR2 reads SQIVND (reference sequence). CDR3 length: 14 amino acids. V lost 6 bases and J 14 bases, leaving 20 bases between the germline ends. CDR3 coding DNA: TGTGCCAGTAGGAGCGACAGTTTCACGTCAACCCTCCACTTT. Protein product: CASRSDSFTSTLHF.

Details on this clonotype: Likely a read error: the CDR3 ends without its conserved phenylalanine or tryptophan. The chain links TRBV2 to TRBJ2-5; D ambiguous. CDR3 length: 14 amino acids. Trimming took off 3 bases at V and 2 bases at J, with 10 bases between the two ends. Germline CDR1 is SNHLY and CDR2 is FYNNEI. The CDR3 nucleotides read TGTGCCAGCAGTGATGGTACAGAACAAGAGACCCAGTACCTC. The encoded protein is CASSDGTEQETQYL.

This clonotype occurred many times. This chain joins TRBV27 and TRBJ2-7; 7 positions agree with TRBD1. Germline V lookup: CDR1 MNHEY, CDR2 SMNVEV (reference sequence). The CDR3 length is 15 residues. J gave up 6 bases and V 9 bases, and 17 bases lay outside the gene matches. CDR3 sequence reads: CASYDLGTVPIEQYF. DNA of the CDR3: TGTGCCAGTTACGACCTCGGGACAGTCCCTATCGAGCAGTACTTC.

This clonotype was seen a single time. J is TRBJ2-5 and V is TRBV20-1; tentatively, D is TRBD2 (6 bases). V was trimmed by 5 bases and J by 2 bases, leaving 15 bases between them. Germline V gives CDR1 DFQATT, CDR2 SNEGSKA (reference sequence). The CDR3 is 14 residues long. CDR3: CSAGAGNIQETQYF. The CDR3 coding sequence is TGCAGTGCTGGTGCGGGGAATATACAAGAGACCCAGTACTTC.